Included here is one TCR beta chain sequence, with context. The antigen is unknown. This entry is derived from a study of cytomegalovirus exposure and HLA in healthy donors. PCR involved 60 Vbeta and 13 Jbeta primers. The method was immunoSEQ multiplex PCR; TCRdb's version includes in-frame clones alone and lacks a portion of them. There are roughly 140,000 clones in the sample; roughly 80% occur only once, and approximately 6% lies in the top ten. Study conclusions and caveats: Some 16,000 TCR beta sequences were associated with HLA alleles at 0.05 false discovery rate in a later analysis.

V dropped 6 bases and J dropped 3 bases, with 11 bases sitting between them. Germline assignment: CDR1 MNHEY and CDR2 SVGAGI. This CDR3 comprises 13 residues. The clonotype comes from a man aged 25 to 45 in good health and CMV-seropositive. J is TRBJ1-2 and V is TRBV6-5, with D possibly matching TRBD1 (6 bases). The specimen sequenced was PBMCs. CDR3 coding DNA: TGTGCCAGCAGCCGGGACACCTACTATGGCTACACCTTC. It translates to CASSRDTYYGYTF.